The rows below give T cell receptor beta chains drawn from one sample of a study of beta chain features in type 1 diabetes. Clones were sequenced by immunoSEQ multiplex PCR, and TCRdb holds only the in-frame ones, with some missing. The sample comprises almost 350,000 clones, around 9% of which are singletons, and about 1% rests with the top ten. The specimen sequenced was central memory CD4+ T cells from blood. The receptors here all came from a man aged 30 to 45 with type 1 diabetes. Each CDR3 is given with its conserved first and last residue. D genes are given only for firm matches. The size entry is marked missing in some rows and otherwise reads once, few, many or a size class.

TRBD1	few	TRBV27	TRBJ2-3	TGTGCCAGCAGTTCGGGACAGGGTACAGATACGCAGTATTTT	CASSSGQGTDTQYF
TRBD2	.	TRBV14	TRBJ2-5	TGTGCCAGCAGCATGACTAGCGGGGGAGAGACCCAGTACTTC	CASSMTSGGETQYF
.	.	TRBV7-8	TRBJ2-1	TGTGCCAGCAGCCCAACAGGGTTGGGTTACAATGAGCAGTTCTTC	CASSPTGLGYNEQFF
TRBD1	.	TRBV14	TRBJ2-5	TGTGCCAGCAGCGCCCGACAGGGGCAAGAGACCCAGTACTTC	CASSARQGQETQYF
.	.	TRBV7-9	TRBJ2-5	TGTGCCAGCAGCCTTGGACAGCAAGAGACCCAGTACTTC	CASSLGQQETQYF
.	.	TRBV5-8	TRBJ2-2	TGTGCCAGCCGACTCCGGGCGGTAAACACCGGGGAGCTGTTTTTT	CASRLRAVNTGELFF
.	few	TRBV6-5	TRBJ2-7	TGTGCCAGCAGTTACGCCACAGGTGGGAGCTCCTACGAGCAGTACTTC	CASSYATGGSSYEQYF
.	few	TRBV30	TRBJ1-1	TGTGCCTGGAACGTTAACACTGAAGCTTTCTTT	CAWNVNTEAFF
TRBD1	.	TRBV9	TRBJ1-2	TGTGCCAGCAGCGTAGGGACAGGGCTGGACTATGGCTACACCTTC	CASSVGTGLDYGYTF
.	few	TRBV27	TRBJ1-2	TGTGCCAGCAGCTCCTCCACGGGGGATGGCTACACCTTC	CASSSSTGDGYTF
.	few	TRBV30	TRBJ2-6	TGTGCCTGGGAGTACCCGGACAGTCCCAGCTCTGGGGCCAACGTCCTGACTTTC	CAWEYPDSPSSGANVLTF
TRBD2	.	TRBV5-5	TRBJ2-3	TGTGCCAGCAGCTCGAGGACTAGCGGGGGAACAGATACGCAGTATTTT	CASSSRTSGGTDTQYF
.	many	TRBV7-2	TRBJ2-1	TGTGCCAGCAGCTTAAGCTGGAATGAGCAGTTCTTC	CASSLSWNEQFF
.	few	TRBV10-3	TRBJ2-5	TGTGCCATCAGCCCGGGGCCGCAAGAGACCCAGTACTTC	CAISPGPQETQYF
TRBD1	.	TRBV7-2	TRBJ2-5	TGTGCCAGCAGCTCCGACAGGGTCCGGGAGACCCAGTACTTC	CASSSDRVRETQYF
.	.	TRBV29-1	TRBJ2-5	TGCAGCGCTCCTCTAGAGACTCAAGAGACCCAGTACTTC	CSAPLETQETQYF
.	once	TRBV9	TRBJ2-5	TGTGCCAGCAGCGCCAGCTGGGAGACCCAGTACTTC	CASSASWETQYF
.	.	TRBV19	TRBJ2-5	TGTGCCAGTAGTAACGAAGAGACCCAGTACTTC	CASSNEETQYF
TRBD2	.	TRBV5-8	TRBJ2-5	TGTGCCAGCAGCCGGGGGGGTTACCAAGAGACCCAGTACTTC	CASSRGGYQETQYF
TRBD2	many	TRBV7-6	TRBJ2-5	TGTGCCAGCAGCTTATTCAGCGGGGGCCAAGAGACCCAGTACTTC	CASSLFSGGQETQYF
TRBD1	.	TRBV11-2	TRBJ2-3	TGTGCCAGCAGCTTAGGACAGGGCTTGACAGATACGCAGTATTTT	CASSLGQGLTDTQYF
TRBD1	.	TRBV2	TRBJ2-5	TGCGGGACAGCACAATTCCAAGAGACCCAGTACTTC	CGTAQFQETQYF
TRBD1	.	TRBV7-2	TRBJ2-3	TGTGCCAGCACCCAGGGGGCTTGGGCAGATACGCAGTATTTT	CASTQGAWADTQYF
.	.	TRBV10-3	TRBJ1-1	TGTGCCATCAAACAACAGGGTGACACTGAAGCTTTCTTT	CAIKQQGDTEAFF
.	few	TRBV7-2	TRBJ2-1	TGTGCCAGCAGCTTAGCAGCCGAGATCTCCTACAATGAGCAGTTCTTC	CASSLAAEISYNEQFF
TRBD1	.	TRBV27	TRBJ1-6	TGTGCCAGCAGTGGTCAGGGGGCTTCACCCCTCCACTTT	CASSGQGASPLHF
.	few	TRBV2	TRBJ2-2	TGTGCCAGCAGTGCCAGACAGGCGAACACCGGGGAGCTGTTTTTT	CASSARQANTGELFF
.	few	TRBV9	TRBJ1-1	TGTGCCAGCAGCCCCCGGCCGAACACTGAAGCTTTCTTT	CASSPRPNTEAFF
TRBD1	few	TRBV5-6	TRBJ1-5	TGTGCCAGCAGCTTGTTTGGTCAGGGGGTGGCTCAGCCCCAGCATTTT	CASSLFGQGVAQPQHF
.	.	TRBV29-1	TRBJ1-1	TGCAGCGTTGTGGAACGAATGAACACTGAAGCTTTCTTT	CSVVERMNTEAFF
.	few	TRBV7-6	TRBJ2-1	TGTGCCAGCAGCTCCTACGGGGGACAATACAATGAGCAGTTCTTC	CASSSYGGQYNEQFF
.	few	TRBV5-4	TRBJ1-1	TGTGCCAGCAGCTTGGACAGCACTGAAGCTTTCTTT	CASSLDSTEAFF
.	.	TRBV15	TRBJ2-1	TGTGCCACCAGCATTTTCAGGGAACGCGGGCAGTTCTTC	CATSIFRERGQFF
.	few	TRBV7-7	TRBJ2-3	TGTGCCAGCAGCTTAGCAGGAGACAGGACGCAGTATTTT	CASSLAGDRTQYF
.	many	TRBV18	TRBJ2-7	TGTGCCAGCTCCCCGGTCTCCAACGAGCAGTACTTC	CASSPVSNEQYF
TRBD1	few	TRBV6-5	TRBJ1-5	TGTGCCAGCGCTCGAACCGGGACAGGGGTTCAGCCCCAGCATTTT	CASARTGTGVQPQHF
.	few	TRBV5-1	TRBJ1-2	TGCGCCAGCAGCCCGGATCGGCTTGTTAACTATGGCTACACCTTC	CASSPDRLVNYGYTF
.	few	TRBV2	TRBJ1-1	TGTGCCAGCAGTGGAGGAGACGCTGAAGCTTTCTTT	CASSGGDAEAFF
.	.	TRBV11-2	TRBJ2-5	TGTGCCAGCAGCTTATTGGTAGAGGAGACCCAGTACTTC	CASSLLVEETQYF
.	few	TRBV5-4	TRBJ1-1	TGTGCCAGCAGCTTGGATGCGGGAGACACTGAAGCTTTCTTT	CASSLDAGDTEAFF
.	.	TRBV10-3	TRBJ2-3	TGTGCCATCAGTGAGTCTGGTGCCCTAGATACGCAGTATTTT	CAISESGALDTQYF
.	few	TRBV18	TRBJ2-5	TGTGCCAGCTCTCAACAGGTGGAGACCCAGTACTTC	CASSQQVETQYF
.	.	TRBV6-6	TRBJ1-6	TGTGCCAGCAGTGCCGACACAATACATAATTCACCCCTCCACTTT	CASSADTIHNSPLHF
.	.	TRBV28	TRBJ2-5	TGTGCCAGCAGGCTAAACACGGGACATACTTCCCGGGAGACCCAGTACTTC	CASRLNTGHTSRETQYF
.	.	TRBV4-1	TRBJ2-1	TGCGCCAGCAGCCAAGATCAGGACAGCAGCTCCTACAATGAGCAGTTCTTC	CASSQDQDSSSYNEQFF
TRBD1	.	TRBV7-2	TRBJ2-2	TGTGCCAGCAGCCCCCAGGGGGCCGGGGAGCTGTTTTTT	CASSPQGAGELFF
.	few	TRBV5-4	TRBJ1-4	TGTGCCAGCAGCTTAGGTGGTTCGAATGAAAAACTGTTTTTT	CASSLGGSNEKLFF
.	.	TRBV5-1	TRBJ2-1	TGCGCCAGCGGCCCAGGGCCCCTATACAATGAGCAGTTCTTC	CASGPGPLYNEQFF
.	.	TRBV13	TRBJ2-3	TGTGCCAGCAGCTTACAGTTTTCCTCCTTCGCTGGACAGACCGACACAGATACGCAGTATTTT	CASSLQFSSFAGQTDTDTQYF
.	.	TRBV29-1	TRBJ1-1	TGCAGCGTTGAAATACAGGGCGCCACTGAAGCTTTCTTT	CSVEIQGATEAFF
.	.	TRBV20-1	TRBJ2-7	TGCAGTGCTGCTGGACGAGGGGAGCAGTACTTC	CSAAGRGEQYF
TRBD2	many	TRBV5-1	TRBJ2-5	TGCGCCAGCAGCTTGGAACTCGGGGATCTGCTAGCGGGGAGCCAAGAGACCCAGTACTTC	CASSLELGDLLAGSQETQYF
.	few	TRBV5-5	TRBJ1-1	TGTGCCAGCAGCTTCGGGGTGGACACTGAAGCTTTCTTT	CASSFGVDTEAFF
.	few	TRBV30	TRBJ1-2	TGTGCCTGTCCCGACCTCTATGGCTACACCTTC	CACPDLYGYTF
.	once	TRBV30	TRBJ1-4	TGTGCCTGGAGTGTACAGGCAAATGAAAAACTGTTTTTT	CAWSVQANEKLFF